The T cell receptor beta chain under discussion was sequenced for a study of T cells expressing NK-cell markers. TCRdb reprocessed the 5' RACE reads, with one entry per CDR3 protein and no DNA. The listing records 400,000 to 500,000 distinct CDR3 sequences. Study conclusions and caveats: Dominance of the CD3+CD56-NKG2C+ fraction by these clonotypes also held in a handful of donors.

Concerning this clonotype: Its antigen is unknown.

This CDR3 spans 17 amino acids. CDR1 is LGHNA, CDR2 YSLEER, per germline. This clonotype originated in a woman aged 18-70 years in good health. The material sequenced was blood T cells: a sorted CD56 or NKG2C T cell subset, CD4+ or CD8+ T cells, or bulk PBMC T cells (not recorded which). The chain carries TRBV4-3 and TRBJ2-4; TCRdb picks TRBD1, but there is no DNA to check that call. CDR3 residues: CASSQEIGAVAKNIQYF.